This T cell receptor (beta chain) was recorded in a study of CD8 T cells in ankylosing spondylitis (dated by TCRdb to 2015 to 2018). Study-wide context: To find TCR variants linked to disease, the study profiled T cell receptor beta repertoires in ankylosing spondylitis patients and healthy donors. The full study cohort comprised about 25 ankylosing spondylitis patients and 110 or so healthy donors. Peripheral blood samples were taken, and synovial fluid was additionally collected from ankylosing spondylitis patients. Overall study results and their limits: Some of the motif variants had been reported before in the synovial fluid and blood of reactive arthritis patients, a finding that suggests common disease-initiation mechanisms. The disease-linked clones showed a CD8+ phenotype and occurred at relatively low frequencies in peripheral blood. The disease-linked clones were reported as significantly enriched in matched synovial fluid samples from ankylosing spondylitis patients. A TCR beta motif made up of seven or eight highly homologous amino acid variants appeared to be characteristic of blood from ankylosing spondylitis patients.

As regards this clonotype: It lacks a known antigen. No quality values exist for individual bases; no much larger clone is one base distant.

For CDR1 and CDR2, the germline V gene (reference sequence) lists DFQATT and SNEGSKA. V ends up 0 bases short and J 1 base short, with an unmatched junction base count of 4. From cysteine to phenylalanine, the CDR3 is 17 amino acids long. The kept DNA is CDR3 alone, 51 bases in frame from the first base. Reads for this sample came from an Illumina HiSeq 2500. Quantitative 5'-RACE with molecular barcodes was the method used to prepare the TCR beta libraries. As for the original processing: A new computational method based on a probabilistic model of VDJ rearrangement was used to identify disease-linked TCR variants. TCRdb redid the processing of the public reads, applying fastp at Q25 and MiXCR, and retained in-frame beta chains. Entries that share a CDR3 protein sequence are merged under the most common genes and DNA. The V and J calls were determined by TCRdb, not by the authors. A total of about 200,000 distinct CDR3 sequences appear in this sample, 20% to 30% of them only once. More than 6.5% of the sample goes to the ten largest clones.

The receptor was derived from a male donor with ankylosing spondylitis or in good health (not recorded which). The rearranged segments are TRBV20-1 and TRBJ2-2; TRBD2 matches 11 bases in the middle. The sequencing input was blood, either unsorted or a sorted T cell fraction (not recorded which). The CDR3: CSARDRLAGMNTGELFF. At the DNA level, the sequence is TGCAGTGCTAGAGACCGACTAGCGGGAATGAACACCGGGGAGCTGTTTTTT.